The next 3 T cell receptor beta chains were all read from a single sample in a study of CD4 T cells in lung cancer. This lung tissue lay as far as possible from the tumor, at least 3 cm away. TCRdb's copy holds only in-frame clones and misses some; the assay was immunoSEQ multiplex PCR. Here the sample spans more than 9,000 clones, around 66% being singletons. The sample comprised normal lung tissue taken away from the tumor. The receptors derive from a man in his fifties or sixties with non-small cell lung cancer.

In this sample, this clone turned up once. V gene TRBV7-6 combines with J gene TRBJ1-2; a weak D match, TRBD1 (5 bases). The CDR3 is made up of 12 amino acids. The V gene lost 1 base and the J gene lost 7 bases, with 7 bases spanning the gap. Germline V gene data show CDR1 as SGHVS and CDR2 as FNYEAQ. CDR3 amino acids: CASSLDRGGYTF. The CDR3 DNA follows: TGTGCCAGCAGCTTAGATAGGGGTGGCTACACCTTC.

In this sample, this clone is medium-sized. The chain is built from TRBV30 and TRBJ2-7, with D tentatively TRBD2 (5 bases). The CDR3 runs to 13 residues. Germline V lookup: CDR1 GTSNPN, CDR2 SVGIG (reference sequence). V was shortened by 0 bases and J by 6 bases, with 12 bases between the two germline ends. The CDR3 reads CAWSVGGSREQYF. DNA for the CDR3: TGTGCCTGGAGTGTAGGTGGGAGCCGCGAGCAGTACTTC.

V and J are TRBV18 and TRBJ2-1; possibly TRBD2 for D (6 bases). Germline values: CDR1 KGHSH, CDR2 LQKENI. The CDR3 is 16 residues long. The germline V and J ends were trimmed by 4 bases and 2 bases, with 15 bases remaining between them. DNA of the CDR3: TGTGCCAGCTCACTAATGTCTAGCGAGACCTACAATGAGCAGTTCTTC. Translated, it gives CASSLMSSETYNEQFF.